This T cell receptor beta chain was profiled in a study of T cell changes during pregnancy in multiple sclerosis. Libraries were prepared by immunoSEQ multiplex PCR; TCRdb keeps only in-frame clonotypes and omits some of them. The sample shows 30,000 to 35,000 clones, 90% of them seen only once. Between the trimmed V and J ends, which lost 2 bases and 2 bases, there was a span of 11 bases. CDR1 SGHDN and CDR2 FVKESK come from the germline V gene. The CDR3 is 15 residues long. The source is a female donor with multiple sclerosis, enrolled in a pregnancy study. The input for sequencing was CD8+ T cells from peripheral blood mononuclear cells, taken after pregnancy. This chain joins TRBV14 and TRBJ2-3; tentative D call: TRBD1 (6 bases). CDR3: CASSQSRTATDTQYF. The CDR3 nucleotides read TGTGCCAGCAGCCAATCGAGGACAGCCACAGATACGCAGTATTTT.